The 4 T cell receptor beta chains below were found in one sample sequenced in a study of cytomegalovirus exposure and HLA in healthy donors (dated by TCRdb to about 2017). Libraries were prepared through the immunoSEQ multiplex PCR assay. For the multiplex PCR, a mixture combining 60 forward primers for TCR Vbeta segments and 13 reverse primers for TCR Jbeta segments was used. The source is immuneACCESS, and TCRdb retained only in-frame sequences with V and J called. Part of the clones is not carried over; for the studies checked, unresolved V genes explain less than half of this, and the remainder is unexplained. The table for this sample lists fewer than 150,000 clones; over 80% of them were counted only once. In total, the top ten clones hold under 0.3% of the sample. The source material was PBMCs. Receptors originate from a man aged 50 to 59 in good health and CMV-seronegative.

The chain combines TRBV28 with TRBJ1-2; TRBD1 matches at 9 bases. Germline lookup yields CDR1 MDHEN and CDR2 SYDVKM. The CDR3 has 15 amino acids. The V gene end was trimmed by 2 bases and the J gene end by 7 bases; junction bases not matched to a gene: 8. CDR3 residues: CASSLRSSTGGGYTF. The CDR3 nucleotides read TGTGCCAGCAGTTTAAGGTCGTCGACAGGGGGTGGCTACACCTTC.

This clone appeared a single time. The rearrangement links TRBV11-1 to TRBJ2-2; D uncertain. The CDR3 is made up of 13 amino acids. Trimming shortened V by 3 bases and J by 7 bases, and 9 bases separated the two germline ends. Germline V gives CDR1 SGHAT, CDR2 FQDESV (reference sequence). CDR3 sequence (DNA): TGTGCCAGCAGCTTGTCTCGTGTCGGGGAGCTGTTTTTT. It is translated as CASSLSRVGELFF.

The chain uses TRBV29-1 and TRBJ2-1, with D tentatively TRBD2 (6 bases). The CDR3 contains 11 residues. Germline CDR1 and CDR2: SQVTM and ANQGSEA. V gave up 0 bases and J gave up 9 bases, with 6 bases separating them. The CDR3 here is CSVEEGGEQFF. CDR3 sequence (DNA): TGCAGCGTTGAAGAGGGAGGTGAGCAGTTCTTC.

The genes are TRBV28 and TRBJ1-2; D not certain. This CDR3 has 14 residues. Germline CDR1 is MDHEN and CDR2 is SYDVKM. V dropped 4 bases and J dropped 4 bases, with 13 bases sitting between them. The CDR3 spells CASSSTPGGYGYTF. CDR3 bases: TGTGCCAGCAGTTCAACCCCTGGAGGCTATGGCTACACCTTC.